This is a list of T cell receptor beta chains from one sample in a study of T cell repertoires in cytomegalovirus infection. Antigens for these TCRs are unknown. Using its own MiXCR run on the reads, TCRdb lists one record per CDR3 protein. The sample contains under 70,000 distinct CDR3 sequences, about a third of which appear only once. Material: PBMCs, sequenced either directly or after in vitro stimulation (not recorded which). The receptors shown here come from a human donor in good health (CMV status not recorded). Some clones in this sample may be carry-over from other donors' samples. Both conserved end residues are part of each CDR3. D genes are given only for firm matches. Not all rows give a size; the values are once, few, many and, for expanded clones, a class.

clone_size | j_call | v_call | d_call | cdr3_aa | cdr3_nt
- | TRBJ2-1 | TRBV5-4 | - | CASSGFGRGPSYNEQFF | TGTGCCAGCAGCGGCTTCGGTAGGGGACCCTCCTACAATGAGCAGTTCTTC
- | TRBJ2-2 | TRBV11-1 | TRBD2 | CASSLPGGSLDGELFF | TGTGCCAGCAGCTTACCCGGGGGGAGCCTGGACGGGGAGCTGTTTTTT
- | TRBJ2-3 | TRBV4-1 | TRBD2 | CASSQLSGGASDTQYF | TGCGCCAGCAGCCAACTTAGCGGGGGGGCTTCAGATACGCAGTATTTT
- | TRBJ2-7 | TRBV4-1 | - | CASSQHPSTPGTFYEQYF | TGCGCCAGCAGCCAACACCCCTCGACCCCCGGGACATTCTACGAGCAGTACTTC
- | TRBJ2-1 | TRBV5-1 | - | CASGTAKDLTVASYNEQFF | TGCGCCAGCGGCACGGCGAAAGACCTCACCGTAGCCTCCTACAATGAGCAGTTCTTC
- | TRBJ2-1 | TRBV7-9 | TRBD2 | CASSLGTSGTLYNEQFF | TGTGCCAGCAGCTTAGGAACTAGCGGGACACTTTACAATGAGCAGTTCTTC
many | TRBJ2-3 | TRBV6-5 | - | CASSYSPSSDTQYF | TGTGCCAGCAGTTACTCACCTAGTAGCGATACGCAGTATTTT
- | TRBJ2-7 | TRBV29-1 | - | CSVGGASYEQYF | TGCAGCGTCGGCGGGGCCTCCTACGAGCAGTACTTC
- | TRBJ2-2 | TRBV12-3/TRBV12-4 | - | CASSREAGELFF | TGTGCCAGCAGTAGAGAGGCCGGGGAGCTGTTTTTT
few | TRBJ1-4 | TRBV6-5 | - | CASSYSGAANEKLFF | TGTGCCAGCAGCTATTCAGGGGCGGCTAATGAAAAACTGTTTTTT
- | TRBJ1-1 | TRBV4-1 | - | CASSQGTWGTEAFF | TGCGCCAGCAGCCAAGGAACTTGGGGCACTGAAGCTTTCTTT
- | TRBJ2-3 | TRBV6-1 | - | CASSLRGVTDTQYF | TGTGCCAGCAGTCTTCGAGGGGTCACAGATACGCAGTATTTT
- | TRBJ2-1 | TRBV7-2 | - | CASSEWGLRNEQFF | TGTGCCAGCTCCGAGTGGGGGTTACGCAATGAGCAGTTCTTC
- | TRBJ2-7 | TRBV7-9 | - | CASSTPNRDIRGEQYF | TGTGCCAGCAGCACCCCCAATCGGGATATTCGGGGCGAGCAGTACTTC
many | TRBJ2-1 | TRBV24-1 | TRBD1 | CATSDTGASEQFF | TGTGCCACCAGTGATACAGGGGCGAGCGAGCAGTTCTTC
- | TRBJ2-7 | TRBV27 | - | CASSSPSRAPYEQYF | TGTGCCAGCAGTTCCCCATCGAGGGCCCCCTACGAGCAGTACTTC
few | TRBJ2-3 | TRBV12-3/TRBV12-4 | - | CASSFLTTDTQYF | TGTGCCAGCAGTTTCCTAACTACAGATACGCAGTATTTT
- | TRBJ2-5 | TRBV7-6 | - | CASSRGETQYF | TGTGCCAGCAGCAGAGGGGAGACCCAGTACTTC
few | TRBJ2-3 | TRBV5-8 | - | CASSLNAGTSTDTQYF | TGTGCCAGCAGCTTGAATGCAGGGACTAGCACAGATACGCAGTATTTT
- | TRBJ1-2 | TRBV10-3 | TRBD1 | CAISSQGQGYGYTF | TGTGCCATCAGTTCACAGGGGCAGGGGTATGGCTACACCTTC
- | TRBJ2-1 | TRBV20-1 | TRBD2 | CSARFGTSAMNEQFF | TGCAGTGCTAGATTTGGGACTAGCGCCATGAATGAGCAGTTCTTC
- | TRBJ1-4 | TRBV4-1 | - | CASSQEPYARGFDEKLFF | TGCGCCAGCAGCCAAGAACCCTACGCGCGAGGGTTTGATGAAAAACTGTTTTTT
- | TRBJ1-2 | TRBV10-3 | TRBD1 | CATQGQGAYGYTF | TGTGCCACCCAGGGACAGGGGGCTTATGGCTACACCTTC
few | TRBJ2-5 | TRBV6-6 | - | CASSLIAEETQYF | TGTGCCAGCAGTTTAATAGCGGAAGAGACCCAGTACTTC
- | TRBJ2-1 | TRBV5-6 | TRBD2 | CASSSPQTSGGINEQFF | TGTGCCAGCAGCTCCCCTCAGACTAGCGGGGGGATCAATGAGCAGTTCTTC
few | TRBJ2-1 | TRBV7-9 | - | CASREASEQFF | TGTGCCAGCAGGGAAGCGAGTGAGCAGTTCTTC
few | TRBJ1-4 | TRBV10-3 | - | CAISPGGLWEKLFF | TGTGCCATCAGCCCGGGGGGACTTTGGGAAAAACTGTTTTTT
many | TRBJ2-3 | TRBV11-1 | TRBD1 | CASSLTGGAGTDTQYF | TGTGCCAGCAGCTTAACAGGGGGCGCGGGCACAGATACGCAGTATTTT
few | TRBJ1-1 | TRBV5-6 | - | CASSVQWGALYVEEAFF | TGTGCCAGCAGCGTACAGTGGGGGGCGTTGTACGTGGAGGAAGCTTTCTTT
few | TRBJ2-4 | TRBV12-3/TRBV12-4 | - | CASRQGENIQYF | TGTGCCAGCAGACAGGGTGAAAACATTCAGTACTTC
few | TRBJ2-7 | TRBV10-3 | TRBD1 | CAISGTAGRGRGEQYF | TGTGCCATCAGTGGCACGGCGGGCAGGGGGCGCGGGGAGCAGTACTTC
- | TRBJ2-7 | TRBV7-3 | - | CASQNPSRSSYEQYF | TGTGCCAGCCAAAACCCCTCCCGCAGCTCCTACGAGCAGTACTTC
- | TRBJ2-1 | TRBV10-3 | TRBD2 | CASSGGLNEQFF | TGTGCCTCTAGCGGGGGATTAAATGAGCAGTTCTTC
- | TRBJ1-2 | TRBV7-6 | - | CASSLIAGARPYGYTF | TGTGCCAGCAGCTTAATCGCGGGGGCCCGGCCCTATGGCTACACCTTC
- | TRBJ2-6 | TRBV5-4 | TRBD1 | CASSPSPTGGAYGANVLTF | TGTGCCAGCAGCCCGTCTCCGACAGGGGGCGCATATGGGGCCAACGTCCTGACTTTC
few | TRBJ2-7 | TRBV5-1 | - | CASSLAVSGTISYEQYF | TGCGCCAGCAGCCTCGCCGTATCCGGGACAATCTCCTACGAGCAGTACTTC
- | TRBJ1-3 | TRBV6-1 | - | CASIAPGSRGNTIYF | TGTGCCAGCATTGCCCCCGGGTCGCGCGGAAACACCATATATTTT
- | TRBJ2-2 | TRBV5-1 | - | CASSLEVGTGELFF | TGCGCCAGCAGCTTGGAAGTTGGAACGGGGGAGCTGTTTTTT
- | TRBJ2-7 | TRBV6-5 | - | CASSYSETTYEQYF | TGTGCCAGCAGTTACTCGGAGACGACCTACGAGCAGTACTTC
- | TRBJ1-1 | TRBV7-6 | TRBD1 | CASSLTGGVTEAFF | TGTGCCAGCAGCTTAACAGGGGGCGTCACTGAAGCTTTCTTT
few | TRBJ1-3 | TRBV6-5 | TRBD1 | CATQGTHSGNTIYF | TGTGCCACACAGGGGACCCACTCTGGAAACACCATATATTTT
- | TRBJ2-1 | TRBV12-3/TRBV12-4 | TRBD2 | CASRLAGGYEQFF | TGTGCCAGCAGGCTAGCGGGAGGGTATGAGCAGTTCTTC
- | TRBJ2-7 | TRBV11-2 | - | CASSLRLHYEQYF | TGTGCCAGCAGCTTAAGACTCCACTACGAGCAGTACTTC
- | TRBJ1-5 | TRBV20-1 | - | CSARRNFGNQPQHF | TGCAGTGCCCGTAGGAACTTTGGCAATCAGCCCCAGCATTTT
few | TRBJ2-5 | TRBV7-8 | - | CASSHLGETQYF | TGTGCCAGCAGCCATCTCGGAGAGACCCAGTACTTC
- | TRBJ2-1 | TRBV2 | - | CASRSSGPRGDFF | TGTGCCAGCAGGAGTAGCGGACCCCGAGGTGATTTCTTC
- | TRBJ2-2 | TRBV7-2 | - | CASSQFPGVGELFF | TGTGCCAGCAGCCAGTTCCCGGGAGTTGGGGAGCTGTTTTTT
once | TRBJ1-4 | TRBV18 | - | CASSPDTPGGELFF | TGTGCCAGCTCACCGGACACGCCGGGGGGAGAACTGTTTTTT
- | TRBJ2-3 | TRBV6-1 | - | CASSEAFADTQYF | TGTGCCAGCAGTGAAGCCTTCGCAGATACGCAGTATTTT
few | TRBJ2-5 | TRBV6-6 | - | CASTPPGGAQYF | TGTGCCAGCACCCCTCCAGGCGGGGCCCAGTACTTC
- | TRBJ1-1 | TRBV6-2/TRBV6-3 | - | CASSYSPGLPDTEAFF | TGTGCCAGCAGTTACTCTCCGGGACTTCCTGACACTGAAGCTTTCTTT
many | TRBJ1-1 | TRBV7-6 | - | CASSFSGGGGWNTEAFF | TGTGCCAGCAGCTTCAGTGGAGGGGGGGGATGGAACACTGAAGCTTTCTTT
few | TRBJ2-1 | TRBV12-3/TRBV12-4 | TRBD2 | CASSFAGVSYNEQFF | TGTGCCAGCAGTTTTGCGGGAGTGAGCTACAATGAGCAGTTCTTC
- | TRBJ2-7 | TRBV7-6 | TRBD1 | CASSAPGQGFEQYF | TGTGCCAGCAGTGCACCGGGACAGGGCTTCGAGCAGTACTTC
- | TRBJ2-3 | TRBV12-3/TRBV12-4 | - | CASSLSSDTQYF | TGTGCCAGCAGTCTTTCGTCGGATACGCAGTATTTT
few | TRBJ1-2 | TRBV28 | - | CASSFGGGYTF | TGTGCCAGCAGTTTTGGGGGTGGCTACACCTTC
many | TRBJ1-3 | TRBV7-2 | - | CASSLESGSSGNTIYF | TGTGCCAGCAGCTTAGAGTCCGGTTCCTCTGGAAACACCATATATTTT
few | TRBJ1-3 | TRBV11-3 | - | CASSFGTPGNTIYF | TGTGCCAGCAGCTTCGGGACTCCTGGAAACACCATATATTTT
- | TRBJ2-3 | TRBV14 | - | CASSHADTQYF | TGTGCCAGCAGCCACGCAGATACGCAGTATTTT